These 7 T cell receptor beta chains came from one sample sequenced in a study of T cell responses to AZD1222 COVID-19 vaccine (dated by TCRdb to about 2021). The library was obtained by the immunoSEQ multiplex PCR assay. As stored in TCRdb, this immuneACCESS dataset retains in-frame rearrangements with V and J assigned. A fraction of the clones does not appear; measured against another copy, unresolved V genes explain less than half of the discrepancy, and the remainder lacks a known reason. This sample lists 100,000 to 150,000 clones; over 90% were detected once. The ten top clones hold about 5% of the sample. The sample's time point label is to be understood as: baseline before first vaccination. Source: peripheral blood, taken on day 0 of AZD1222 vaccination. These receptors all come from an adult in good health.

CDR3 bases: TGTGCCAGTAGTATGTGGAATCAGCCCCAGCATTTT. As protein: CASSMWNQPQHF. The chain links TRBV19 to TRBJ1-5; D is undetermined. Per germline, CDR1 LNHDA and CDR2 SQIVND (reference sequence). V lost 3 bases, J lost 4 bases, and 4 bases lay in between. The CDR3 length is 12 residues. The variable domain in full, with the rest retrieved from reference TRBV19 and TRBJ1-5, is DGGITQSPKYLFRKEGQNVTLSCEQNLNHDAMYWYRQDPGQGLRLIYYSQIVNDFQKGDIAEGYSVSREKKESFPLTVTSAQKNPTAFYLCASSMWNQPQHFGDGTRLSIL.

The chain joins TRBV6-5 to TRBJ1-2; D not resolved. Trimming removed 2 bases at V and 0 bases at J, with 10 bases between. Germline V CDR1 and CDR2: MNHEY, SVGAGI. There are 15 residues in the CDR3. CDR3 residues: CASSYSGIANYGYTF. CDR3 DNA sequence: TGTGCCAGCAGTTACAGCGGCATCGCTAACTATGGCTACACCTTC.

The CDR3 sequence: CASSLNRDHEQYF. The CDR3 coding sequence is TGTGCCAGCAGCTTGAACCGAGACCACGAGCAGTACTTC. The gene calls are TRBV7-2 and TRBJ2-7, with D hard to call. This CDR3 has 13 residues. V was clipped by 3 bases and J by 5 bases, with 11 bases between them. Germline CDR1 reads SGHTA; CDR2 reads FQGNSA.

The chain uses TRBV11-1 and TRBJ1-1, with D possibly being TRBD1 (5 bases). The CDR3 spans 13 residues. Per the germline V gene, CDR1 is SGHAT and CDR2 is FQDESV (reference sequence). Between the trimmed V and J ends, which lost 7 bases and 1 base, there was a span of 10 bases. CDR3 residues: CASTVGGNTEAFF. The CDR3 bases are TGTGCCAGCACCGTGGGGGGGAACACTGAAGCTTTCTTT.

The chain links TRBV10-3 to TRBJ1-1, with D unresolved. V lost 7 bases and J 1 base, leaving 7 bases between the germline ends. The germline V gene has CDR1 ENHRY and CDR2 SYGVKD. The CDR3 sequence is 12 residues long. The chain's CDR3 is CAIILANTEAFF. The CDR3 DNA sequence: TGTGCCATCATCCTGGCGAACACTGAAGCTTTCTTT.

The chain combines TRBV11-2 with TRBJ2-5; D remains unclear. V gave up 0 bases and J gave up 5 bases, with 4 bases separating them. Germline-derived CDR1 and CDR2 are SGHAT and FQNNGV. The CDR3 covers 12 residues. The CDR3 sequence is CASSLEPETQYF. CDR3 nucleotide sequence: TGTGCCAGCAGCTTAGAGCCTGAGACCCAGTACTTC.

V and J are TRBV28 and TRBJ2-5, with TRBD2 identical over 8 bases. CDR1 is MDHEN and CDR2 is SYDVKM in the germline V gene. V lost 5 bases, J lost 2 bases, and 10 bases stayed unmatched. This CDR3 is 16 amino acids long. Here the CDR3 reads CASSPGTRGRQETQYF. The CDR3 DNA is TGTGCCAGCAGTCCCGGGACTAGGGGGAGACAAGAGACCCAGTACTTC.